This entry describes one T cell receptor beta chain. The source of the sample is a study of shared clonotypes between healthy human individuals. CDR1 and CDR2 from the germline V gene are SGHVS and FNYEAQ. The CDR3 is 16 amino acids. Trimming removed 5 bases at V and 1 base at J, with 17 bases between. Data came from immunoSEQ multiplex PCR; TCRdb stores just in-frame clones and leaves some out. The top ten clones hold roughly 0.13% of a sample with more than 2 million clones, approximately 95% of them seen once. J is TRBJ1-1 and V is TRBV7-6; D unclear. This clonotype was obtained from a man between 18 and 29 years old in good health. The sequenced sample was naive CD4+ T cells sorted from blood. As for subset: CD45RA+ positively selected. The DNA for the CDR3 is TGTGCCAGCAGCCCCCTTAGGGCAGGCGGGAACACTGAAGCTTTCTTT. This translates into CASSPLRAGGNTEAFF.